The 20 T cell receptor beta chains below were found in one sample sequenced in a study of CD8 T cells in ankylosing spondylitis. TCRdb processed the 5' RACE reads anew with MiXCR; each CDR3 protein has one entry. The table shows about 30,000 distinct CDR3 sequences, with roughly 29% occurring only once. The sequencing input was synovial fluid, either unsorted or a sorted T cell fraction (not recorded which). These receptors all stem from a male donor with ankylosing spondylitis.

The genes are TRBV19 and TRBJ1-1; tentatively, D is TRBD1 (5 bases). The CDR3 has 15 amino acids. The V gene lost 1 base and the J gene lost 0 bases, with 9 bases spanning the gap. CDR1 is LNHDA and CDR2 is SQIVND in the germline V gene (reference sequence). CDR3 in DNA: TGTGCCAGTAGTATAGGCACAGGTCTGAACACTGAAGCTTTCTTT. Protein sequence: CASSIGTGLNTEAFF.

The chain recombines TRBV12-3 or TRBV12-4 with TRBJ2-1, with 7 bases matching TRBD2. The CDR3 is 17 amino acids. V lost 6 bases, J lost 3 bases, and 14 bases stayed unmatched. The chain's CDR3 is CASSHDLPRGGYNEQFF. As DNA, the CDR3 is TGTGCCAGCAGCCATGACCTCCCTCGCGGGGGCTACAATGAGCAGTTCTTC.

In this sample, this clonotype turned up many times. The J gene is TRBJ1-1, the V gene TRBV27, with no clear D. Germline loops: CDR1 MNHEY, CDR2 SMNVEV (reference sequence). This CDR3 contains 13 residues. V lost 0 bases and J lost 6, with 8 bases in between. The CDR3 sequence is CASSLSMSAEAFF. The CDR3 bases are TGTGCCAGCAGTTTATCGATGTCGGCTGAAGCTTTCTTT.

This clonotype was recorded a few times. This chain connects TRBV29-1 to TRBJ2-5; the D gene could be TRBD1 or TRBD2 (5 bases each). Germline V gives CDR1 SQVTM, CDR2 ANQGSEA. CDR3 size: 13 residues. Trimming removed 4 bases from V and 1 base from J, with 10 bases in between. CDR3 coding DNA: TGCAGCGTTGTATGGGGGACCCAAGAGACCCAGTACTTC. Amino acids: CSVVWGTQETQYF. The whole variable domain, filled in from reference TRBV29-1 and TRBJ2-5, reads SAVISQKPSRDICQRGTSLTIQCQVDSQVTMMFWYRQQPGQSLTLIATANQGSEATYESGFVIDKFPISRPNLTFSTLTVSNMSPEDSSIYLCSVVWGTQETQYFGPGTRLLVL.

This chain uses TRBV20-1 with TRBJ2-1; the match to TRBD1 covers 7 bases. Losses at the gene ends were 1 base for V and 4 bases for J; bases not matched to a gene: 7. The V gene's germline CDR1 is DFQATT and CDR2 SNEGSKA (reference sequence). The CDR3 runs to 15 residues. CDR3 sequence (DNA): TGCAGTGCTAGAGCCGGACAGGCTTTTTACAATGAGCAGTTCTTC. Its protein is CSARAGQAFYNEQFF.

V usage is TRBV11-2 and J usage is TRBJ2-2; D not resolved. CDR3 length: 11 residues. Germline values: CDR1 SGHAT, CDR2 FQNNGV. Deletions cut 3 bases from V and 5 bases from J, with 1 base between. Here the CDR3 DNA reads TGTGCCAGCAGCTTGACCGGGGAGCTGTTTTTT. Translation gives CASSLTGELFF. Using reference TRBV11-2 and TRBJ2-2 for the parts outside the CDR3, the full variable domain is EAGVAQSPRYKIIEKRQSVAFWCNPISGHATLYWYQQILGQGPKLLIQFQNNGVVDDSQLPKDRFSAERLKGVDSTLKIQPAKLEDSAVYLCASSLTGELFFGEGSRLTVL.

This rearrangement joins TRBV24-1 to TRBJ2-3; weak D call: TRBD1 (7 bases). V lost 1 base to trimming and J lost 4 bases, with 14 bases between them. Germline CDR1 and CDR2: KGHDR and SFDVKD. This CDR3 region has 16 residues. DNA of the CDR3: TGTGCCACCAGTGATTTCAACAGGGGAGGAGCAGATACGCAGTATTTT. Translated: CATSDFNRGGADTQYF.

Many counts were recorded for this clonotype. This chain connects TRBV19 to TRBJ2-7, with a possible D match to TRBD2 (5 bases). Trimming took 3 bases from V and 6 from J, leaving 12 bases between them. This CDR3 region has 13 residues. CDR1 and CDR2 from the germline V gene are LNHDA and SQIVND (reference sequence). The CDR3 bases are TGTGCCAGTAGTATTCGGACTTTTCTCGAGCAGTACGTC. Amino acid sequence: CASSIRTFLEQYV.

The sample holds a few counts of this clonotype. The chain employs TRBV7-9 and TRBJ1-6; weak D call: TRBD1 (5 bases). From germline, CDR1 is SEHNR and CDR2 FQNEAQ (reference sequence). The length of the CDR3 is 17 residues. The V and J ends lost 5 bases and 1 base respectively, with 15 bases between them. CDR3: CASSRGDFDSYNSPLHF. The CDR3 DNA reads TGTGCCAGCAGCCGCGGGGACTTTGATTCCTATAATTCACCCCTCCACTTT.

This clonotype was seen many times. Written as DNA, the CDR3 is TGTGCCACCAGTCTTAGCGGGAGGATCGACAATGAGCAGTTCTTC. This codes for CATSLSGRIDNEQFF. V and J are TRBV24-1 and TRBJ2-1, with TRBD2 identical over 10 bases. This CDR3 spans 15 amino acids. V shed 6 bases and J 5 bases; nucleotides not matched to a gene: 6. Germline CDR1 reads KGHDR; CDR2 reads SFDVKD.

The chain joins TRBV20-1 to TRBJ2-5, with TRBD1 matching 11 bases. Trimming at V came to 5 bases and at J to 2 bases, leaving 16 bases not matched to a gene. CDR3 length: 18 residues. Germline V lookup: CDR1 DFQATT, CDR2 SNEGSKA (reference sequence). CDR3 region: CSAPGGQGARGPQETQYF. CDR3 in DNA: TGCAGTGCTCCGGGTGGACAGGGGGCTCGAGGGCCTCAAGAGACCCAGTACTTC.

This chain joins TRBV20-1 and TRBJ2-7; 9 positions agree with TRBD2. With 3 bases clipped from V and 7 bases from J, the junction kept 16 bases outside the gene matches. Germline V gene data show CDR1 as DFQATT and CDR2 as SNEGSKA (reference sequence). This CDR3 region has 16 residues. CDR3 nucleotide sequence: TGCAGTGCTAGGGATCGAAATAGCGGGAGATTGAGGGAGCAGTACTTC. Translation gives CSARDRNSGRLREQYF.

The CDR3 is CASNPGRPYEQYF. The DNA of the CDR3 is TGTGCCAGCAATCCGGGACGGCCCTACGAGCAGTACTTC. The J gene is TRBJ2-7, the V gene TRBV28, with D possibly called TRBD1 or TRBD2 (5 bases each). The CDR3 covers 13 residues. The germline V gene encodes CDR1 MDHEN and CDR2 SYDVKM. V gave up 7 bases and J gave up 2 bases, with 12 bases separating them.

This clonotype was detected only a few times. V gene TRBV30 combines with J gene TRBJ1-4, with unresolved D. There are 13 residues in the CDR3. V dropped 2 bases and J dropped 3 bases, with 7 bases sitting between them. CDR1 GTSNPN and CDR2 SVGIG come from the germline V gene (reference sequence). The chain's CDR3 is CAWSSGPNEKLFF. Here the CDR3 DNA reads TGTGCCTGGAGTTCGGGCCCTAATGAAAAACTGTTTTTT.

Many counts were recorded for this clonotype. The chain has TRBV21-1 and TRBJ2-7; whether TRBD2, the table's D call, matches the DNA was not checked. TRBV21-1 is termed a pseudogene. The CDR3 covers 15 residues. The CDR3 region is CASSQRGRGTYEQYV. The CDR3 coding sequence is TGTGCCAGCAGCCAAAGGGGGAGGGGAACCTACGAGCAGTACGTC.

The chain combines TRBV29-1 with TRBJ1-2, with 10 bases lining up with TRBD1. Germline CDR1 SQVTM, CDR2 ANQGSEA. V lost 6 bases, J lost 8 bases, and 9 bases stayed unmatched. The CDR3 extends over 13 amino acids. This CDR3 reads CSVLPGQGKGYTF. Written as DNA, the CDR3 is TGCAGCGTGCTTCCGGGACAGGGGAAAGGCTACACCTTC.

A remark on this clonotype: A much larger clone sits a single nucleotide away, making a read error possible. The CDR3 ends on some other residue instead of the conserved phenylalanine or tryptophan, so this is likely a read error. This chain connects TRBV7-9 to TRBJ2-5; no reliable D call. Germline V gene data show CDR1 as SEHNR and CDR2 as FQNEAQ (reference sequence). Trimming removed 1 base at V and 1 base at J, with 10 bases between. The CDR3 runs to 15 residues. The CDR3: CASSLDSQFQETQYS. The CDR3 DNA is TGTGCCAGCAGCTTAGATTCACAGTTCCAAGAGACCCAGTACTCC.

This clonotype was observed a handful of times. The gene calls are TRBV6-1 and TRBJ2-5; D may match TRBD1 or TRBD2 (5 bases each). Trimming took 3 bases from V and 5 from J, leaving 7 bases between them. Germline loops: CDR1 MNHNS, CDR2 SASEGT. The CDR3 length is 12 residues. CDR3 region: CASSDWGETQYF. CDR3 nucleotides: TGTGCCAGCAGTGATTGGGGGGAGACCCAGTACTTC.

The J gene is TRBJ2-5, the V gene TRBV5-4; 12 nucleotides line up with TRBD2. From germline, CDR1 is SGHNT and CDR2 YYREEE (reference sequence). Trimming took 1 base from V and 5 from J; bases not matched to a gene: 6. This CDR3 spans 16 amino acids. CDR3 nucleotide sequence: TGTGCCAGCAGCTTGAGGCTAGCGGGAGGGAGGGAGACCCAGTACTTC. Its protein product is CASSLRLAGGRETQYF.

The chain joins TRBV11-2 to TRBJ2-5; TRBD2 might be the D (6 bases). V was clipped by 0 bases and J by 5 bases, with 13 bases between them. This CDR3 is 15 amino acids long. Per the germline V gene, CDR1 is SGHAT and CDR2 is FQNNGV. This chain's CDR3 is CASSLEGRDWETQYF. The CDR3 nucleotides read TGTGCCAGCAGCTTAGAAGGGCGGGATTGGGAGACCCAGTACTTC.